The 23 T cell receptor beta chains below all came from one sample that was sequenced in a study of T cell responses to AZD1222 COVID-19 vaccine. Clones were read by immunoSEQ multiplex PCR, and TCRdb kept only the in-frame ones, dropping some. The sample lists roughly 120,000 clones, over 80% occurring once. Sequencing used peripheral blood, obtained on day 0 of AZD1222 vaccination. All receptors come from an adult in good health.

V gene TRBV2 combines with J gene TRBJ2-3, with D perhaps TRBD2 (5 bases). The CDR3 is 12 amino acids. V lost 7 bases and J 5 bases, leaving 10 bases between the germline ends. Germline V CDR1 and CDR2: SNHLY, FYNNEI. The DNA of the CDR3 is TGTGCCAGCACTACTAGTAGAGATACGCAGTATTTT. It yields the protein CASTTSRDTQYF.

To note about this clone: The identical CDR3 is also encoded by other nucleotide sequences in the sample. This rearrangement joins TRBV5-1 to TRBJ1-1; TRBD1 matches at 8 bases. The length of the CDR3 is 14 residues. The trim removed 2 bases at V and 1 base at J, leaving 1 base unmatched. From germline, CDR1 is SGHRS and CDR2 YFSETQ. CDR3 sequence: CASSLDRGNTEAFF. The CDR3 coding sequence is TGCGCCAGCAGCTTAGACAGGGGGAACACTGAAGCTTTCTTT.

CDR3 DNA sequence: TGTGCCAGCTCACCACCCAGTGGAAGGACTGGAAACACCATATATTTT. This sequence encodes CASSPPSGRTGNTIYF. The chain joins TRBV18 to TRBJ1-3; D remains ambiguous. Trimming cost V 0 bases and J 2 bases, with 11 bases left between them. The CDR3 is 16 residues long. The germline V gene has CDR1 KGHSH and CDR2 LQKENI. Combining the CDR3 with reference TRBV18 and TRBJ1-3 gives the whole variable domain NAGVMQNPRHLVRRRGQEARLRCSPMKGHSHVYWYRQLPEEGLKFMVYLQKENIIDESGMPKERFSAEFPKEGPSILRIQQVVRGDSAAYFCASSPPSGRTGNTIYFGEGSWLTVV.

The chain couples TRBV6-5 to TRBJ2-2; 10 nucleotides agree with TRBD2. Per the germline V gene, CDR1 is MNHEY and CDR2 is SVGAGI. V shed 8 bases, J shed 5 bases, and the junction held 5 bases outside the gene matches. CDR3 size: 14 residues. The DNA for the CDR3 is TGTGCCAGCCAGCGGGGGGGGCTAACCGGGGAGCTGTTTTTT. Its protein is CASQRGGLTGELFF.

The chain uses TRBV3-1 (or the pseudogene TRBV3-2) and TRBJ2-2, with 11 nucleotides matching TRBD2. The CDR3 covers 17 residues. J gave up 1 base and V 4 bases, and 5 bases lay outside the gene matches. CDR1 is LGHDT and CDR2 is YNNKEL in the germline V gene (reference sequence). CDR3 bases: TGTGCCAGCAGCCGAGAGGGACTAGCGGTGAACACCGGGGAGCTGTTTTTT. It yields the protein CASSREGLAVNTGELFF.

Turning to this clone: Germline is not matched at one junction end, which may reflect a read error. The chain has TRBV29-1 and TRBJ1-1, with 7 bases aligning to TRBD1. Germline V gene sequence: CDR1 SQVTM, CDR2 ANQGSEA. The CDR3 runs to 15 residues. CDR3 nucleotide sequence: TGCAGCGTTGAGGGACAGCGAAGACTGAACACTGAAGCTTCCTTT. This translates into CSVEGQRRLNTEASF.

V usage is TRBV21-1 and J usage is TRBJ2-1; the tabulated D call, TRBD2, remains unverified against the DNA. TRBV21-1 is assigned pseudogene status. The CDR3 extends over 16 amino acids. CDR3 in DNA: TGTGCCAGCAGCAAGAGGAGGAGAGGTGACGACAATGAGCAGTTCTTC. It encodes CASSKRRRGDDNEQFF.

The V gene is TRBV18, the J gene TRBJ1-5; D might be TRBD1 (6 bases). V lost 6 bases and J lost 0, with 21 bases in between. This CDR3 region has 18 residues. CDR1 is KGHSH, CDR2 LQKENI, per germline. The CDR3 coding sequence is TGTGCCAGCTCCTCCCTCGCCGGGGGCTTCGATAGCAATCAGCCCCAGCATTTT. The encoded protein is CASSSLAGGFDSNQPQHF.

The CDR3 reads CASSPRTGKISGNTIYF. CDR3 coding DNA: TGTGCCAGCAGCCCTCGGACAGGCAAGATCTCTGGAAACACCATATATTTT. V gene TRBV7-8 combines with J gene TRBJ1-3; 7 nucleotides agree with TRBD1. Germline V CDR1 and CDR2: SGHVS, FQNEAQ. V lost 5 bases, J lost 0 bases, and 10 bases stayed unmatched. The CDR3 length is 17 residues.

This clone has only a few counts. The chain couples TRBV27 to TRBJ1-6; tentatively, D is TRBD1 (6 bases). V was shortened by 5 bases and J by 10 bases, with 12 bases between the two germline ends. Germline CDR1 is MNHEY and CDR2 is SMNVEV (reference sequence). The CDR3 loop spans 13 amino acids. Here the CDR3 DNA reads TGTGCCAGCAGTCTCAGGGGTGGGTCACCCCTCCACTTT. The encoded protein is CASSLRGGSPLHF.

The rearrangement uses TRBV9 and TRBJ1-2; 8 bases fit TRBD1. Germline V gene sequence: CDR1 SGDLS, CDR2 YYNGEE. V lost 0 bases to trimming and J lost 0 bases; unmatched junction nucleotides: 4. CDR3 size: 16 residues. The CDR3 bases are TGTGCCAGCAGCGTAGAGGCACAGGGGGCTAACTATGGCTACACCTTC. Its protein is CASSVEAQGANYGYTF.

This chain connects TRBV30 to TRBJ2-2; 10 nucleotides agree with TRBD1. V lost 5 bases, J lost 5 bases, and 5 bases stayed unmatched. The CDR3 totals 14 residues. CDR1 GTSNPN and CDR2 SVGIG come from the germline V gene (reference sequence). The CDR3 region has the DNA TGTGCCTGGGCCGACAGGGGGCGTACCGGGGAGCTGTTTTTT. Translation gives CAWADRGRTGELFF.

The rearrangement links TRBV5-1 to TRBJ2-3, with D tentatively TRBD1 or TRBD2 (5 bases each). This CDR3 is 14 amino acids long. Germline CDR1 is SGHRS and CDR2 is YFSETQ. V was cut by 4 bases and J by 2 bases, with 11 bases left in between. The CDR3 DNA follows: TGCGCCAGCAGCCTGGGACCCAACACAGATACGCAGTATTTT. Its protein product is CASSLGPNTDTQYF.

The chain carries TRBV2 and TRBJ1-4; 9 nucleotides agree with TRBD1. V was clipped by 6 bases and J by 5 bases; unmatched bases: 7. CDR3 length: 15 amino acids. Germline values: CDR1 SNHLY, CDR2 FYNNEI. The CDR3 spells CASRPTGGQNEKLFF. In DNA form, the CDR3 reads TGTGCCAGCAGGCCAACAGGGGGCCAGAATGAAAAACTGTTTTTT.

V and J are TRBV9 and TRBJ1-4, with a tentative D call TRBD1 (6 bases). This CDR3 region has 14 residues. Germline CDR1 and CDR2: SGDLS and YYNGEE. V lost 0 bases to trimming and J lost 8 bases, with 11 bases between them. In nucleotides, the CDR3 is TGTGCCAGCAGCGTAGCAGGGGATCCAGAAAAACTGTTTTTT. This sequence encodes CASSVAGDPEKLFF.

CDR3 coding DNA: TGTGCCAGCAAGACTAGCGGGGTAGAGACCCAGTACTTC. Translated, it gives CASKTSGVETQYF. V gene TRBV2 combines with J gene TRBJ2-5, with 11 positions matching TRBD2. CDR1 is SNHLY, CDR2 FYNNEI, per germline. The V and J ends lost 7 bases and 4 bases, in that order; junction bases with no gene match: 2. The CDR3 is 13 amino acids.

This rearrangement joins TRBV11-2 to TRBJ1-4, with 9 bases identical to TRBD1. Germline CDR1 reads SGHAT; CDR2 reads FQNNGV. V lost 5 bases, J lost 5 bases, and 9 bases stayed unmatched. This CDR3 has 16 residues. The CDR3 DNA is TGTGCCAGCAGCCGTAATCAACAGGGGGCGAATGAAAAACTGTTTTTT. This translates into CASSRNQQGANEKLFF.

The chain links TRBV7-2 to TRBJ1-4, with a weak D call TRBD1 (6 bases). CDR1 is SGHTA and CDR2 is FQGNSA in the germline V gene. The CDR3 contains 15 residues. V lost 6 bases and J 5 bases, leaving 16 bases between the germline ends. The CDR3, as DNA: TGTGCCAGCAGGGCCACAGGGAAGGAAAATGAAAAACTGTTTTTT. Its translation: CASRATGKENEKLFF.

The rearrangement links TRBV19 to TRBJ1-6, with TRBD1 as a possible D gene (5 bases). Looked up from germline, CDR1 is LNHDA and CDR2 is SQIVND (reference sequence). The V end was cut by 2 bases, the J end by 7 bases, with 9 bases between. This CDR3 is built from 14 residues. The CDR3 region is CASSIQGWNSPLHF. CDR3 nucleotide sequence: TGTGCCAGTAGTATACAGGGTTGGAATTCACCCCTCCACTTT. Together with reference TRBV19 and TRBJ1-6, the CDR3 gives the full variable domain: DGGITQSPKYLFRKEGQNVTLSCEQNLNHDAMYWYRQDPGQGLRLIYYSQIVNDFQKGDIAEGYSVSREKKESFPLTVTSAQKNPTAFYLCASSIQGWNSPLHFGNGTRLTVT.

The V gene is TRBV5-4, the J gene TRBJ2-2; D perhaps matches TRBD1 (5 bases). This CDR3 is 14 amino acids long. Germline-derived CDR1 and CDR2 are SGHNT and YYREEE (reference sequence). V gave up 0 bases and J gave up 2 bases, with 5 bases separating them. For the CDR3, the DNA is TGTGCCAGCAGCTTGGGGGGCAACACCGGGGAGCTGTTTTTT. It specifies CASSLGGNTGELFF.

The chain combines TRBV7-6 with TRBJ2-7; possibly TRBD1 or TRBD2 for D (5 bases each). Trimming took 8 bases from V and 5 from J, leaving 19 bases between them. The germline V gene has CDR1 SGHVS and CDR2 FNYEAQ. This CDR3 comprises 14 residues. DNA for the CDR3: TGTGCCAGCGGCCCATCGGGACGGCCCCACGAGCAGTACTTC. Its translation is CASGPSGRPHEQYF.

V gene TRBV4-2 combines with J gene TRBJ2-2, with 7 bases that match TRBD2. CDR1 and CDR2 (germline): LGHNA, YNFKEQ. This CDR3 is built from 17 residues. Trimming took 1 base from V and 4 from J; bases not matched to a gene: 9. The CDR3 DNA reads TGTGCCAGCAGCCAAGGTTCCAGCGGGGTTACCACCGGGGAGCTGTTTTTT. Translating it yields CASSQGSSGVTTGELFF.

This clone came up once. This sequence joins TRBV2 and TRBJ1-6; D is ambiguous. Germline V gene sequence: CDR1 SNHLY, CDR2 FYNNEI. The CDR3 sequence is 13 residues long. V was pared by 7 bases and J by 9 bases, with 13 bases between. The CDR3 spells CASIPSVGSPLHF. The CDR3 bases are TGTGCCAGCATCCCCTCGGTGGGTTCACCCCTCCACTTT.